This T cell receptor (beta chain) is drawn from a study of Ad26.COV2.S vaccination and SARS-CoV-2 variants. Study background: As a participant in COV1001, the donor was in the Ad26.COV2.S trial arm. Donor got 5x10^10 or 1x10^11 viral particles of Ad26.COV2.S.

Method: immunoSEQ multiplex PCR; TCRdb's copy keeps in-frame clones and lacks some. The sample contains about 330,000 clones, 85% to 90% of which appear only once. CDR3 length: 14 residues. J gave up 4 bases and V 3 bases, and 3 bases lay outside the gene matches. Looked up from germline, CDR1 is LNHNV and CDR2 is YYDKDF (reference sequence). Findings and caveats of the study: Vaccine recipients surpassed placebo recipients in spike-specific TCR breadth.

Documented treatment: some 19 received Ad26.COV2.S at low or high dose, single or two shots; roughly 5 received placebo; per-sample allocation not given. Specimens were obtained on day 63 following the first vaccine or placebo injection. Aged 18-55 years, donor was enrolled in Boston in about 2020. A note on this clone: What it binds is not known.

This TCR was recovered from a person between 18 and 65 years old who received the Ad26.COV2.S COVID-19 vaccine or a placebo. The chain is built from TRBV15 and TRBJ1-2, with TRBD1 matching over 9 bases. Sequenced here: peripheral blood, sampled in a trial of Ad26.COV2.S vaccine versus placebo. The CDR3 protein is CATSRDRGAYGYTF. Here the CDR3 DNA reads TGTGCCACCAGCAGGGACAGGGGAGCCTATGGCTACACCTTC.